The rows below give T cell receptor beta chains drawn from one sample of a study of cytomegalovirus exposure and HLA in healthy donors. Data came from immunoSEQ multiplex PCR; TCRdb stores just in-frame clones and leaves some out. This sample has 200,000 to 250,000 clones, with 82% found just once. Source material: PBMCs. The receptor source for this set is a woman aged 40 to 55 in good health and CMV-seronegative. Each CDR3 is given with its conserved first and last residue. A D gene is named only where the DNA matches it firmly. Clone size appears in some rows only: once, few, many, or a class for an expanded clone.

TRBJ1-1,TRBV5-4,TRBD1,NA,TGTGCCAGCAGCTCACAGGGGACGAACACTGAAGCTTTCTTT,CASSSQGTNTEAFF
TRBJ2-7,TRBV6-6,NA,NA,TGTGCCAGCAGTCTGATTGCTACGGAGCAGTACTTC,CASSLIATEQYF
TRBJ1-1,TRBV7-2,NA,NA,TGTGCCAGCAGCCTCCAGGGATGGCTCCGGGTTAGCACTGAAGCTTTCTTT,CASSLQGWLRVSTEAFF
TRBJ2-5,TRBV5-4,NA,NA,TGTGCCAGCAGCCCAGGACTGCGAACAGAGACCCAGTACTTC,CASSPGLRTETQYF
TRBJ1-2,TRBV10-2,NA,NA,TGCGCCAGCAGCCCGGGGGGAGGAAGTTTCTATGGCTACACCTTC,CASSPGGGSFYGYTF
TRBJ2-1,TRBV11-3,NA,NA,TGTGCCAGCAGCTTAGTGTTAGGACAAGTCAATGAGCAGTTCTTC,CASSLVLGQVNEQFF
TRBJ1-1,TRBV18,TRBD1,NA,TGTGCCAGCTCACCGCCGACAGGGAGTGGCACTGAAGCTTTCTTT,CASSPPTGSGTEAFF
TRBJ2-3,TRBV29-1,TRBD1,NA,TGCAGCGTTGAACGGACAGGGCCCTCCACAGATACGCAGTATTTT,CSVERTGPSTDTQYF
TRBJ1-4,TRBV5-1,TRBD1,once,TGCGCCAGCAGCCCCGGGACAGCCGGTTCAACTAATGAAAAACTGTTTTTT,CASSPGTAGSTNEKLFF
TRBJ2-1,TRBV4-2,TRBD1,NA,TGTGCCAGCAGCCAAGATACGCGGGACAGGGAGGGTCCCAATGAGCAGTTCTTC,CASSQDTRDREGPNEQFF
TRBJ2-6,TRBV7-2,NA,NA,TGTGCCAGCAGCACTGGACAGGGGGCCAACGTCCTGACTTTC,CASSTGQGANVLTF
TRBJ2-3,TRBV18,NA,NA,TGTGCCAGCTCCTCGGGCAGGGACACAGATACGCAGTATTTT,CASSSGRDTDTQYF
TRBJ2-7,TRBV7-2,TRBD2,NA,TGTGCCAGCACCCCCGAGCTAGCGGGGGGCCGGGAGCAGTACTTC,CASTPELAGGREQYF
TRBJ1-6,TRBV27,TRBD1,NA,TGTGCCAGCAGTTTACGGCAGGGGGGTCCACCCCTCCACTTT,CASSLRQGGPPLHF
TRBJ2-1,TRBV5-4,TRBD2,NA,TGTGCCAGCAGGGGGACTAGCGGCTCCTACAATGAGCAGTTCTTC,CASRGTSGSYNEQFF
TRBJ2-1,TRBV5-5,TRBD1,few,TGTGCCAGCAGCTTGGGGGCATTTGGGGACAGTCCCAGATCCAATGAGCAGTTCTTC,CASSLGAFGDSPRSNEQFF
TRBJ2-2,TRBV6-1,NA,NA,TGTGCCAGCAGGAGACAGAGGACGAGCACCGGGGAGCTGTTTTTT,CASRRQRTSTGELFF
TRBJ1-6,TRBV4-1,NA,NA,TGCGCCAGCAGCCAAGACCCCGAAATAGCTTCACCCCTCCACTTT,CASSQDPEIASPLHF
TRBJ2-2,TRBV29-1,TRBD1,NA,TGCAGCGTTGTTCCGGACAGGGGGCGCCCCGGGGAGCTGTTTTTT,CSVVPDRGRPGELFF
TRBJ2-1,TRBV4-3,NA,NA,TGCGCCAGCAGCCAAGAAACAGGACGAGACAATGAGCAGTTCTTC,CASSQETGRDNEQFF
TRBJ2-3,TRBV7-2,NA,NA,TGTGCCAGCAGCTTTGCTAGCTGGGGTGGGACAGATACGCAGTATTTT,CASSFASWGGTDTQYF
TRBJ1-1,TRBV5-6,NA,NA,TGTGCCAGCAGCCTACAGGGTGGGAGCACTGAAGCTTTCTTT,CASSLQGGSTEAFF
TRBJ2-5,TRBV5-1,TRBD1,NA,TGCGCCAGCAGCTCCTGGCTGACAGGGGAAGAGACCCAGTACTTC,CASSSWLTGEETQYF
TRBJ2-5,TRBV5-4,NA,once,TGTGCCAGCAGACTACAGGGAGGGAGGCGCCAAGAGACCCAGTACTTC,CASRLQGGRRQETQYF
TRBJ2-5,TRBV10-3,TRBD1,NA,TGTGCCATCAGTGACGGGACAGTCGAGACCCAGTACTTC,CAISDGTVETQYF
TRBJ2-7,TRBV4-3,NA,NA,TGCGCCAGCAGCCAAGCTCCAGGCTACGAGCAGTACTTC,CASSQAPGYEQYF
TRBJ2-7,TRBV11-3,TRBD1,NA,TGTGCCAGCAGCTCCAGGGACAGCTACGAGCAGTACTTC,CASSSRDSYEQYF
TRBJ2-5,TRBV5-1,NA,NA,TGCGCCAGCAGACAGGACAAGCCCCAAGAGACCCAGTACTTC,CASRQDKPQETQYF
TRBJ1-2,TRBV9,NA,NA,TGTGCCAGCAGCGTAGCTGCGAGCTCTAACTATGGCTACACCTTC,CASSVAASSNYGYTF
TRBJ2-5,TRBV7-9,TRBD1,few,TGTGCCAGCAGCTGGGGACAGCAAGAGACCCAGTACTTC,CASSWGQQETQYF
TRBJ2-4,TRBV4-2,TRBD2,NA,TGTGCCAGCAGCCGCCAACTAGCGGGGGGAAACATTCAGTACTTC,CASSRQLAGGNIQYF
TRBJ1-2,TRBV5-1,NA,NA,TGCGCCAGCAGCTTCCCAGGGCGGGAGTATGGCTACACCTTC,CASSFPGREYGYTF
TRBJ2-2,TRBV18,NA,NA,TGTGCCAGCTCCCAAAGGTCGGGGGGCGCCGGGGAGCTGTTTTTT,CASSQRSGGAGELFF
TRBJ2-1,TRBV4-3,TRBD2,NA,TGCGCCAGCAGCCAGGGTTGGACTAGCGTTTACAATGAGCAGTTCTTC,CASSQGWTSVYNEQFF
TRBJ2-7,TRBV10-3,TRBD1,NA,TGTGCCATCAGCTTAGCGTTGGACAGGGCCAACGAGCAGTACTTC,CAISLALDRANEQYF
TRBJ2-7,TRBV11-1,TRBD1,once,TGTGCCAGCAGCTTTCTACAGGGGGACGAGCAGTACTTC,CASSFLQGDEQYF
TRBJ2-5,TRBV5-1,TRBD1,NA,TGCGCCAGCAACGTTCAGGGGGTGCCCCAAGAGACCCAGTACTTC,CASNVQGVPQETQYF
TRBJ2-2,TRBV4-1,TRBD1,NA,TGCGCCAGCAGCGACGGACAGGGGTTCACCGGGGAGCTGTTTTTT,CASSDGQGFTGELFF
TRBJ2-6,TRBV4-2,NA,NA,TGTGCCAGCAGCCAAGGCTGGCAAAACGAATGGCCTGGGGCCAACGTCCTGACTTTC,CASSQGWQNEWPGANVLTF
TRBJ1-2,TRBV6-4,TRBD1,once,TGTGCCAGCAGTGTAACAGGGGGCAGCTATGGCTACACCTTC,CASSVTGGSYGYTF
TRBJ1-3,TRBV5-1,NA,NA,TGCGCCAGCAGCTTGGATTCGACTCCTGGAAACACCATATATTTT,CASSLDSTPGNTIYF
TRBJ2-5,TRBV7-9,NA,NA,TGTGCCAGCAGCCCTCCCGGGGGGACCCAGTACTTC,CASSPPGGTQYF
TRBJ2-1,TRBV5-6,NA,NA,TGTGCCAGCAGCCAAATCGACAGGCGCCTCTCCTACAATGAGCAGTTCTTC,CASSQIDRRLSYNEQFF
TRBJ1-6,TRBV6-1,NA,NA,TGTGCCAGCACCCAAGCTAATTCACCCCTCCACTTT,CASTQANSPLHF
TRBJ2-7,TRBV30,NA,NA,TGTGCCTGGAGCGGCGGGTCTCCGACTCACGAGCAGTACTTC,CAWSGGSPTHEQYF
TRBJ1-1,TRBV28,NA,once,TGTGCCAGCAGTTCGCCGGGATCCCTAAACACTGAAGCTTTCTTT,CASSSPGSLNTEAFF
TRBJ1-6,TRBV5-1,NA,NA,TGCGCCAGCAGCTTCGACGGAGAGGCATCCCTCCACTTT,CASSFDGEASLHF
TRBJ2-5,TRBV6-5,NA,NA,NA,CASSTSVQETQYF
TRBJ1-1,TRBV6-5,NA,NA,TGTGCCAGCACGGGGGTTATGAACACTGAAGCTTTCTTT,CASTGVMNTEAFF
TRBJ1-4,TRBV6-5,TRBD1,NA,TGTGCCAGCAGTTCCCAGCGACAGGGTCATGAAAAACTGTTTTTT,CASSSQRQGHEKLFF